The text below deals with one T cell receptor (beta chain). Assay used: immunoSEQ multiplex PCR; TCRdb lists only in-frame clones, some missing. Of fewer than 3 million clones in the sample, 92% were seen once. These data are taken from a study of shared clonotypes between healthy human individuals. The length of the CDR3 is 16 residues. Between the trimmed V and J ends, which lost 6 bases and 3 bases, there was a span of 18 bases. The V gene's germline CDR1 is MNHEY and CDR2 SMNVEV (reference sequence). V gene TRBV27 combines with J gene TRBJ2-4; unclear D gene. This receptor was taken from a young man in good health. Some clones in this sample may be carry-over from other donors' samples. Sequenced: naive CD4+ T cells from PBMCs. This sample's subset: CD45RA+ positively selected. The CDR3 nucleotides are TGTGCCAGCAGCCCCTGGACGTCGGTAGACAAAAACATTCAGTACTTC. Protein: CASSPWTSVDKNIQYF.